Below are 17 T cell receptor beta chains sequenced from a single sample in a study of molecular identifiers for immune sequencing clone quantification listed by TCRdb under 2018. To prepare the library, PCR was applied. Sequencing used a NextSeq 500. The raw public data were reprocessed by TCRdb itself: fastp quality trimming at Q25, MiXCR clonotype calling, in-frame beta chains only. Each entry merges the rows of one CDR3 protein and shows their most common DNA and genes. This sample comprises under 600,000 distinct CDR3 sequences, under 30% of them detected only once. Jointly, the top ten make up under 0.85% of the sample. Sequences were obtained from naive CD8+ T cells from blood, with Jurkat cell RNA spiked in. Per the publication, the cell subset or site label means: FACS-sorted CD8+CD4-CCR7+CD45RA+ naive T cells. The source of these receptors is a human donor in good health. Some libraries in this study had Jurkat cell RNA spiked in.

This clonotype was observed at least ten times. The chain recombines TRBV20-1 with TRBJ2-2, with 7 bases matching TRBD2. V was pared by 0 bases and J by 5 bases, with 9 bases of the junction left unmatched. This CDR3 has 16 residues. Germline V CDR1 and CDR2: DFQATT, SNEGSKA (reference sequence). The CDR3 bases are TGCAGTGCTAGAGATCACAGTGGGGGAGGGACCGGGGAGCTGTTTTTT. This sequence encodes CSARDHSGGGTGELFF.

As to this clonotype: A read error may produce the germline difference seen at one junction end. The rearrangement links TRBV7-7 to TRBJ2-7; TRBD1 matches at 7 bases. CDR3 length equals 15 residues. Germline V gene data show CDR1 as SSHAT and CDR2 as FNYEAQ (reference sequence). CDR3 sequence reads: CASSPGQPNSYEQYF. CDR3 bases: TGTGCTAGCAGCCCGGGACAGCCGAACTCCTACGAGCAGTACTTC.

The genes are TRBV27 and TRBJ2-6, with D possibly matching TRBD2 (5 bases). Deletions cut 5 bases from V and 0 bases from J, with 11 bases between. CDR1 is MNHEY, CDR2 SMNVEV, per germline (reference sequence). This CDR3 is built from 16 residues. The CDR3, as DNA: TGTGCCAGCAGTCGCCTCGGGGTCTCTGGGGCCAACGTCCTGACTTTC. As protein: CASSRLGVSGANVLTF.

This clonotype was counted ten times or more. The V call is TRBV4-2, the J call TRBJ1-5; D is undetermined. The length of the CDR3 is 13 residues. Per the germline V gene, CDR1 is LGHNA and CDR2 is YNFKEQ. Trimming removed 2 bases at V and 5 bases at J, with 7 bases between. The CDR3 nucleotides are TGTGCCAGCAGCCAATGGGTTTATCAGCCCCAGCATTTT. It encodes CASSQWVYQPQHF.

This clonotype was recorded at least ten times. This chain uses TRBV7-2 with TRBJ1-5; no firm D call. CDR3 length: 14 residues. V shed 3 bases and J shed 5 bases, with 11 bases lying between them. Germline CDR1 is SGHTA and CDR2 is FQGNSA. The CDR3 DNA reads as TGTGCCAGCAGCTTTCTGGGAATGGATCAGCCCCAGCATTTT. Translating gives CASSFLGMDQPQHF.

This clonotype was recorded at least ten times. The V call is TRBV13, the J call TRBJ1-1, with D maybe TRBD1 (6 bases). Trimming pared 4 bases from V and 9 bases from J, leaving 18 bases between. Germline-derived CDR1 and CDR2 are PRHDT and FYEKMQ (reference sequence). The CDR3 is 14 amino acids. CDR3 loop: CASSWSDRSDKAFF. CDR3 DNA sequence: TGTGCCAGCAGCTGGAGCGACAGGTCTGATAAAGCTTTCTTT.

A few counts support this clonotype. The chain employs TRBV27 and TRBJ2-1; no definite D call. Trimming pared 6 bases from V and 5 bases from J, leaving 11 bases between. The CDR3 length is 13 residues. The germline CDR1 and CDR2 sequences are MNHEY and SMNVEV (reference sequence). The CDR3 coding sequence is TGTGCCAGCAGGACGGCCGAGAACAATGAGCAGTTCTTC. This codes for CASRTAENNEQFF.

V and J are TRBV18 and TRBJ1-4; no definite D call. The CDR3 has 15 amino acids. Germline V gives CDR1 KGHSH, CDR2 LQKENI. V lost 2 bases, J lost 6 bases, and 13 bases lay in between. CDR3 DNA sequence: TGTGCCAGCTCACCAGTATGGATAACGGATGAAAAACTGTTTTTT. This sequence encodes CASSPVWITDEKLFF.

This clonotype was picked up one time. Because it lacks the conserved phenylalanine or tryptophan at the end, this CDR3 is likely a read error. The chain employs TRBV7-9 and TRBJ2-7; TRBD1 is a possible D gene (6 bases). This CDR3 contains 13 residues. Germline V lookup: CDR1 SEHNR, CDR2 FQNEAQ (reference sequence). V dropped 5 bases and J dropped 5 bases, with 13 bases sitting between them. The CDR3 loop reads CASSPPGADEQYY. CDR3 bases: TGTGCCAGCAGCCCGCCAGGGGCGGACGAGCAGTACTAC.

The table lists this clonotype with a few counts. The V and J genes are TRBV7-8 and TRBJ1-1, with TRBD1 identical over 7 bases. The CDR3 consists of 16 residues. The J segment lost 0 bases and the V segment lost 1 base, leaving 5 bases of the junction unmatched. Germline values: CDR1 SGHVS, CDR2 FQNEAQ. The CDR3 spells CASSLGAGGVNTEAFF. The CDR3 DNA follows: TGTGCCAGCAGCTTAGGGGCAGGGGGTGTGAACACTGAAGCTTTCTTT.

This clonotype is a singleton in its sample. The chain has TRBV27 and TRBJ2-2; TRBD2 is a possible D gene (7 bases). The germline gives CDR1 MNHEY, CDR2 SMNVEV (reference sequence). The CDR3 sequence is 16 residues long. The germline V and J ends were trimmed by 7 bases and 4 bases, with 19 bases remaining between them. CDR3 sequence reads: CASKSPKGGGTGELFF. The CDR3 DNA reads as TGTGCCAGCAAATCCCCTAAGGGAGGGGGCACCGGGGAGCTGTTTTTT.

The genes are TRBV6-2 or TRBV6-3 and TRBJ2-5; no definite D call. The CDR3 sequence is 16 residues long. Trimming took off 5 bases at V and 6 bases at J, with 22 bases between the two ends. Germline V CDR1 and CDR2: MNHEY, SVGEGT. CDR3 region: CASSNLLHRIKQTQYF. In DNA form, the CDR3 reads TGTGCCAGCAGTAACCTCCTACATCGAATCAAACAGACCCAGTACTTC.

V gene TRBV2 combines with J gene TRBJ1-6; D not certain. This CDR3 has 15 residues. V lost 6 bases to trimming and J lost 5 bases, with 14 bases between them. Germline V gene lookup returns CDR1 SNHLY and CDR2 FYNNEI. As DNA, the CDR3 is TGTGCCAGCAGGCTCGAGTCCGTGGATAATTCACCCCTCCACTTT. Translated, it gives CASRLESVDNSPLHF.

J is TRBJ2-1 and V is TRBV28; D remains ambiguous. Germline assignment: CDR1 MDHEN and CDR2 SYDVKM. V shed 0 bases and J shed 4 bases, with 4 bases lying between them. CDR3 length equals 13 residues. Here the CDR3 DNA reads TGTGCCAGCAGTTTATGGGGGTACAATGAGCAGTTCTTC. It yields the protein CASSLWGYNEQFF.

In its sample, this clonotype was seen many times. CDR3 coding DNA: TGTGCCAGCAGCTTGAGTGGCGGAATTCGGACAGATACGCAGTATTTT. Translated, it gives CASSLSGGIRTDTQYF. The rearrangement links TRBV9 to TRBJ2-3; no clear D. Deletions cut 4 bases from V and 3 bases from J, with 18 bases between. Germline CDR1 and CDR2: SGDLS and YYNGEE. The length of the CDR3 is 16 residues.

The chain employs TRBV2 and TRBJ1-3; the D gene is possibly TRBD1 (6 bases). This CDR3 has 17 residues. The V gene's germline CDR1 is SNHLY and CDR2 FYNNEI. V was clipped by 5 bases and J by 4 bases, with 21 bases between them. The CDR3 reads CASSRAGAQTEGNTIYF. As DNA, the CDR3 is TGTGCCAGCAGTAGGGCAGGGGCGCAGACTGAAGGAAACACCATATATTTT.

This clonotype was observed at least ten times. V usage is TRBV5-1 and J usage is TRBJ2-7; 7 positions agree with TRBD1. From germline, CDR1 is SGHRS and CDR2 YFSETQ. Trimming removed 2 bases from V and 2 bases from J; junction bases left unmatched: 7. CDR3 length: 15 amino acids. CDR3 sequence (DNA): TGCGCCAGCAGCTTTACCCCAGGGGGAGCCTACGAGCAGTACTTC. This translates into CASSFTPGGAYEQYF.